This passage covers 2 T cell receptor beta chains from one sample sequenced in a study of blood T cell repertoires in COVID-19. TCRdb's table, derived via immunoSEQ multiplex PCR, lists solely in-frame clones and lacks some. The sample carries about 170,000 clones, over 80% recorded once. What was sequenced was PBMCs or T cells enriched from blood (not recorded which). These receptors were collected from a woman in her 50s who had recovered from COVID-19.

This clone was observed a single time. The rearrangement uses TRBV28 and TRBJ1-4; perhaps TRBD1 as D (6 bases). Germline loops: CDR1 MDHEN, CDR2 SYDVKM. CDR3 size: 13 residues. Trimming stripped 6 bases from V and 8 bases from J, with 13 bases between. The CDR3 DNA is TGTGCCAGCAGCTACGGGGGGGCCGAAAAACTGTTTTTT. Protein: CASSYGGAEKLFF.

This clone was detected once. The chain couples TRBV27 to TRBJ1-2, with D uncertain. Germline V gene lookup returns CDR1 MNHEY and CDR2 SMNVEV (reference sequence). Trimming removed 7 bases from V and 4 bases from J, with 22 bases in between. The CDR3 has 16 residues. The CDR3 DNA is TGTGCCAGCACCCCTACATCGGGCAGCGGCAGCTATGGCTACACCTTC. It codes for CASTPTSGSGSYGYTF.